This T cell receptor (beta chain) was observed in a study of blood T cell repertoires in COVID-19. Study as a whole: Samples came from the United States, Italy and Spain, spanning acute and convalescent COVID-19. T cells, B-cell-depleted T cells, or PBMCs provided the cDNA or gDNA that served as material.

The germline gives CDR1 LGHNA, CDR2 YSLEER. V was pared by 0 bases and J by 3 bases, with 4 bases of the junction left unmatched. The CDR3 is 16 residues long. In the source study's methods: The authors estimated nucleated cell counts from reference gene primer amplification. Using immunoSEQ multiplex PCR, the repertoire was profiled, and TCRdb retains in-frame clones only, with some absent. V, J and clone size derive from that table, while D and trimming were established from the DNA sequence. The sample lists over 100,000 clones; more than 75% were seen once. Sequenced material: peripheral blood. This clonotype was obtained from a man aged 40-49 years with acute or convalescent COVID-19. The rearrangement uses TRBV4-3 and TRBJ2-7; TRBD1 matches at 11 bases. CDR3 DNA: TGCGCCAGCAGCCAAGAAGCCGGGACAGGGGGCTACGAGCAGTACTTC. This gives the protein CASSQEAGTGGYEQYF.